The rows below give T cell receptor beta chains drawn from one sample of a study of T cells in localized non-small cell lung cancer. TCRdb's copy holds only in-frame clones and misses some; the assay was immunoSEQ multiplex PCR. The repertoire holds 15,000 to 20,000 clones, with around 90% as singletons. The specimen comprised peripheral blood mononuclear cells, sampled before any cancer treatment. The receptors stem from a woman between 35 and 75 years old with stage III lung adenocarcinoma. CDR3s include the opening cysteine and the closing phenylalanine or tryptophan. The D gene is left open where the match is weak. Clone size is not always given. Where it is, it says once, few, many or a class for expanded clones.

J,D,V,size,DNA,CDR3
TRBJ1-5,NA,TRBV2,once,TGTGCCAGCAGGGGGGAGGCAAGACAGCCCCAGCATTTT,CASRGEARQPQHF
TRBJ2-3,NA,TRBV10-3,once,TGTGCCATCAGCGACGACGGAACCCACAGTAGCACAGATACGCAGTATTTT,CAISDDGTHSSTDTQYF
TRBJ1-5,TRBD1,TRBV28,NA,TGTGCCAGCAGAAAAGGGGGCACGGGAGCTCAGCCCCAGCATTTT,CASRKGGTGAQPQHF
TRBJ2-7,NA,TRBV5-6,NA,TGTGCCAGCAGCCGTCGGAGCGTTCAGTCCTACGAGCAGTACTTC,CASSRRSVQSYEQYF
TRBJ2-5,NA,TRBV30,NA,TGTGCCTGGAGTACGGTTCCAGAAGAGACCCAGTACTTC,CAWSTVPEETQYF
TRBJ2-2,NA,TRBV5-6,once,TGTGCCAGCAGCTGGGAAGGACGTACCGGGGAGCTGTTTTTT,CASSWEGRTGELFF
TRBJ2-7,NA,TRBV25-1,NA,TGTGCCAGCAGTGAAAGGTCAGGGTTCTACGAGCAGTACTTC,CASSERSGFYEQYF
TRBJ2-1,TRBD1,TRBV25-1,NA,TGTGCCAGCAGTGAGAGGACAGGGGGGCTCGATGAGCAGTTCTTC,CASSERTGGLDEQFF
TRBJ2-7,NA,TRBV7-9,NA,TGTGCCAGCAGCTTAGAGGTAGGGGGGGAAAAGCAGTACTTC,CASSLEVGGEKQYF
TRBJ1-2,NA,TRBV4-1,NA,TGCGCCAGCAGCCAAGAATACAGGGCGAACTATGGCTACACCTTC,CASSQEYRANYGYTF